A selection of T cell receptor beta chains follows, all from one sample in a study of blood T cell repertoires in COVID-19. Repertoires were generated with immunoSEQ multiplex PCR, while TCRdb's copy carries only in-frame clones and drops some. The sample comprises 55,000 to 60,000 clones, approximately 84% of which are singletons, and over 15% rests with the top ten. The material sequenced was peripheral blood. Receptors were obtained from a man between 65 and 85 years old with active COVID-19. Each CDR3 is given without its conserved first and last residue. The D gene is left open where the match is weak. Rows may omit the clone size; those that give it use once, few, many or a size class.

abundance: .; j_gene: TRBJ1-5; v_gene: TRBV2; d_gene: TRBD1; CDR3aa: ASSDEGALYQPQH
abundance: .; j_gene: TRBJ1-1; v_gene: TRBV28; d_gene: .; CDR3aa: ASSFGALRPEAF
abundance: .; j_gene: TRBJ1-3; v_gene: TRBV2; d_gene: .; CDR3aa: ASSTIQGSGNTIY
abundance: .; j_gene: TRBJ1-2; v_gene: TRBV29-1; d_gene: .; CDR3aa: SVVRTDYGYT
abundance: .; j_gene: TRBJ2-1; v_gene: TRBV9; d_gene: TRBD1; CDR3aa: ASETGGGYNEQF
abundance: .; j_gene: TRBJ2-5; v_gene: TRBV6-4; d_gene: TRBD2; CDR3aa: ASMLAGGETQY
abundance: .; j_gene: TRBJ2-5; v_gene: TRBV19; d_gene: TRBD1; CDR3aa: ASSRDSQETQY
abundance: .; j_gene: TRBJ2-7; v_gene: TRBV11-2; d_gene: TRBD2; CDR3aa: ASSLTSGAYEQY
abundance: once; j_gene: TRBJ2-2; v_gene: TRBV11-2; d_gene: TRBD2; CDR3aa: ASSLVAGAGELF
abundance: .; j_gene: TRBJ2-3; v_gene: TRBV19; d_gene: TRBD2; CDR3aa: ASSIDVAGGTDTQY
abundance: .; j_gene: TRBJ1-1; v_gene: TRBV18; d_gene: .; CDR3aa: ASSPISEDTEAF
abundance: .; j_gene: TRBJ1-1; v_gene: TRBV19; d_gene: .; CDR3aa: ASKGGRGQAEAF
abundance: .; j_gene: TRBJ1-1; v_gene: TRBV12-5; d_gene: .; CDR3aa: ASQGLTEAF
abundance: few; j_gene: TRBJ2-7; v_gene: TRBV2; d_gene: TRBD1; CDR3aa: ASMVRGLWQY
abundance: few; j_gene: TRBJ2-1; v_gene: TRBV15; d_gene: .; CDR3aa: ATSTRETYNEQF
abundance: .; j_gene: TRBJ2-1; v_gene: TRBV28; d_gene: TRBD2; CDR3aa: ASSPIRLAGDNEQF
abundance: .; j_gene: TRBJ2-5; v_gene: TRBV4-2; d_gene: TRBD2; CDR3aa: ASSQERSGGPLYQETQY
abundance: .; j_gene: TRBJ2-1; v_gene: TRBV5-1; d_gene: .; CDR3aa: ASSLGNSGTYNEQF
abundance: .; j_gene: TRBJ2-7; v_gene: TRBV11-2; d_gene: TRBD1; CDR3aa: ASSSGTGWGEQY
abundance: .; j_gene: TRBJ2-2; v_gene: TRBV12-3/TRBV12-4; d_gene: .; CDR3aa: ASSLASTGELF
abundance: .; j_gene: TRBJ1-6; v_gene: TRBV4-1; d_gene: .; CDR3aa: ASSQAAGLYNSPLH
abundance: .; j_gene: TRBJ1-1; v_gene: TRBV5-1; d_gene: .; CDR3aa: ASSPDVPGMNTEAF
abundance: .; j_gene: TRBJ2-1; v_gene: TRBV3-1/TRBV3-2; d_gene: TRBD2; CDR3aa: ASSFSGGFSNEQF
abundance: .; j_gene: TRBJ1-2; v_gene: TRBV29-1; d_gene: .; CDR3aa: SVTPGTNYGYT
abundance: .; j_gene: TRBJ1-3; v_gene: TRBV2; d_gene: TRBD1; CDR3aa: ASRYRGSNTIY
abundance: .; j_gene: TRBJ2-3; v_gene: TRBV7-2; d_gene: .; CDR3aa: ASSPRDSYTDTQY
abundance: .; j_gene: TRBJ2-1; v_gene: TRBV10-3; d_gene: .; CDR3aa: AISDIRGTREQF
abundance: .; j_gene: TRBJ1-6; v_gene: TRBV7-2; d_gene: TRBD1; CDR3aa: ASSLEGQGDSPLH
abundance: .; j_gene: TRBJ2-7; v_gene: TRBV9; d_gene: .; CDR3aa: ASSGAPERAGEQY
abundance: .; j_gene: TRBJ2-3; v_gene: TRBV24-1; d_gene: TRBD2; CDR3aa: ATSDGVAGSWTDTQY
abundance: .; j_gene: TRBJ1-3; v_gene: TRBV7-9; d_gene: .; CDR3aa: ASSPYRRDRGNTIY
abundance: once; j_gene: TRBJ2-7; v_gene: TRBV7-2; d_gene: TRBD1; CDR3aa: ASSLSPGQGAYEQY
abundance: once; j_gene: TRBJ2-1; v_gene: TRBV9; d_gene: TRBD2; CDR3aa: ASSVMTSGSGDEQF
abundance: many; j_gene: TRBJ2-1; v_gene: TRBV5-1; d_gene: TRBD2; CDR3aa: ASSLVASGSGEQF
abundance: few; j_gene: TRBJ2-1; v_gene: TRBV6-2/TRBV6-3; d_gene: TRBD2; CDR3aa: ASSYSPTSGIYNEQF
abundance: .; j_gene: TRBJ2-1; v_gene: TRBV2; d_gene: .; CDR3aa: ASSEFIHEQF
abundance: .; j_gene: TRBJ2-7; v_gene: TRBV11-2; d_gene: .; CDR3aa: ASSLAGRGIAYEQY